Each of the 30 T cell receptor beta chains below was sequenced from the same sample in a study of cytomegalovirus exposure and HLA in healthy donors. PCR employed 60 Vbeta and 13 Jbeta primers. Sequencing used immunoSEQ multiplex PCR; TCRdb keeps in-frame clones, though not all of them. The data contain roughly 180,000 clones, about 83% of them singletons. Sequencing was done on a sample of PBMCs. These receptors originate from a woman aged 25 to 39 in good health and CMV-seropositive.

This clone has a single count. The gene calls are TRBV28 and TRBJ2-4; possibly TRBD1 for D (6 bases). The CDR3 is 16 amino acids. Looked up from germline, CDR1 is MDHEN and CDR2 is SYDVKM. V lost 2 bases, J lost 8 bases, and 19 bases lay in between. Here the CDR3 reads CASSLRRQDPTDIQYF. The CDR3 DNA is TGTGCCAGCAGTTTAAGAAGACAGGACCCCACCGACATTCAGTACTTC.

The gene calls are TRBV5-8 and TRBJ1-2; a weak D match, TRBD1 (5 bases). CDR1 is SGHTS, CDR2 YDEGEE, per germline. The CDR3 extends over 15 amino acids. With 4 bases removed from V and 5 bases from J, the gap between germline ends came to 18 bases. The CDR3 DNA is TGTGCCAGCAGCCCCAGGGATCGCGCGCTTTATGGCTACACCTTC. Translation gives CASSPRDRALYGYTF.

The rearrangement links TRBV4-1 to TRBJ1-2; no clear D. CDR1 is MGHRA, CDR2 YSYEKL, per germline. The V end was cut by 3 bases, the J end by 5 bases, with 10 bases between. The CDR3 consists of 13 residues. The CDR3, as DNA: TGCGCCAGCAGCCAGGAGGCAGGATATGGCTACACCTTC. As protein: CASSQEAGYGYTF.

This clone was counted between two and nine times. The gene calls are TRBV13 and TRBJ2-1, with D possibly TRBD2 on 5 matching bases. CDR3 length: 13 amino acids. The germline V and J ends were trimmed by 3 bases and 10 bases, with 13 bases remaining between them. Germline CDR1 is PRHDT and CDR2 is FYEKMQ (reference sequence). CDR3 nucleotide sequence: TGTGCCAGCAGCTTCCCCCCCGGGATAGAGCAGTTCTTC. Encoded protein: CASSFPPGIEQFF.

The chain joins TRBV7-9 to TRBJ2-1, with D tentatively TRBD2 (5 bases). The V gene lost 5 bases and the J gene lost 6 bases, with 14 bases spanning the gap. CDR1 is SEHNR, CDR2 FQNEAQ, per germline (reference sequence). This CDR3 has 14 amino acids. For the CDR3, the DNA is TGTGCCAGCAGCCAGCTTGAGGGTTCCAATGAGCAGTTCTTC. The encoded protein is CASSQLEGSNEQFF.

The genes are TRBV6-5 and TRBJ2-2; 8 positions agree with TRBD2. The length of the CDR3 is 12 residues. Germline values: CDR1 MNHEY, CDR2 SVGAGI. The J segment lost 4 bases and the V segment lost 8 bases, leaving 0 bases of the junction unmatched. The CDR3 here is CASAGGTGELFF. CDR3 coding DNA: TGTGCCAGCGCGGGGGGCACCGGGGAGCTGTTTTTT.

The CDR3: CASRLTGSYGYTF. In DNA, the CDR3 is TGTGCCAGCAGGCTAACAGGGTCCTATGGCTACACCTTC. The gene calls are TRBV28 and TRBJ1-2; weak D call: TRBD1 (6 bases). The V gene lost 6 bases and the J gene lost 4 bases, with 12 bases spanning the gap. This CDR3 comprises 13 residues. Germline V gives CDR1 MDHEN, CDR2 SYDVKM.

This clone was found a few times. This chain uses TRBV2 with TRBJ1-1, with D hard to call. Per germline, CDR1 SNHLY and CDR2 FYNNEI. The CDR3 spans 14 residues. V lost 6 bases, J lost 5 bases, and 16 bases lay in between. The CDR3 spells CASREESLSTEAFF. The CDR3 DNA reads TGTGCCAGCAGGGAGGAGTCCCTGAGTACTGAAGCTTTCTTT.

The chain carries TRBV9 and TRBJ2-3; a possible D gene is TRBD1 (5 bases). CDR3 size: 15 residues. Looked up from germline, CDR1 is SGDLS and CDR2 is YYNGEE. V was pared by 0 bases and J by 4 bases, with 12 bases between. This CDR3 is CASSVVASGPDTQYF. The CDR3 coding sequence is TGTGCCAGCAGCGTAGTTGCCTCAGGGCCAGATACGCAGTATTTT.

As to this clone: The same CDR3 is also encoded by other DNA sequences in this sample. CDR3 DNA sequence: TGTGCCAGCAGTTTTCTATACAATGAGCAGTTCTTC. Translating it yields CASSFLYNEQFF. The chain employs TRBV28 and TRBJ2-1; no definite D call. Deletions cut 3 bases from V and 4 bases from J, with 4 bases between. Germline V CDR1 and CDR2: MDHEN, SYDVKM. The CDR3 runs to 12 residues.

This chain's CDR3 is CASSFAGTSGISGQFF. The CDR3, as DNA: TGTGCCAGCAGCTTCGCCGGGACTAGCGGGATATCGGGGCAGTTCTTC. The chain is built from TRBV5-6 and TRBJ2-1; 13 bases fit TRBD2. Germline values: CDR1 SGHDT, CDR2 YYEEEE. The CDR3 runs 16 residues. Trimming cost V 2 bases and J 12 bases; bases outside gene matches: 11.

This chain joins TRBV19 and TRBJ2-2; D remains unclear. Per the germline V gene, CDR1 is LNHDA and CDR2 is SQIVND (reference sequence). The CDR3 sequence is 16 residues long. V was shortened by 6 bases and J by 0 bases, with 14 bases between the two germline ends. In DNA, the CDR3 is TGTGCCAGTAGCACCCGCCAGCGTACGAACACCGGGGAGCTGTTTTTT. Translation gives CASSTRQRTNTGELFF.

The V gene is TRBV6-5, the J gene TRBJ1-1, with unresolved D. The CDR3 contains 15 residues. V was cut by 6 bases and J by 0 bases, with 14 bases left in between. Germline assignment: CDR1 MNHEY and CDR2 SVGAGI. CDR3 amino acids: CASRSIGGLNTEAFF. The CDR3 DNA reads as TGTGCCAGCAGATCCATTGGAGGGTTGAACACTGAAGCTTTCTTT.

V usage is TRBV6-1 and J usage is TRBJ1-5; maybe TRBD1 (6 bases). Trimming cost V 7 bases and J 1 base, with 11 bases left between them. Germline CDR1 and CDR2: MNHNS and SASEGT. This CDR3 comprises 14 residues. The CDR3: CASMAGASNQPQHF. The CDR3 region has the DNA TGTGCCAGCATGGCGGGGGCGAGCAATCAGCCCCAGCATTTT.

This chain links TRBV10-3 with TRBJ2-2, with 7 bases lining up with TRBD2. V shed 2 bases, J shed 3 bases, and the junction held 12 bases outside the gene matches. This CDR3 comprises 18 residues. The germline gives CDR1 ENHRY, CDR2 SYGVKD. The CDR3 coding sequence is TGTGCCATCAGTGAGCCAAAAGCGGGAATTTACGACACCGGGGAGCTGTTTTTT. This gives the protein CAISEPKAGIYDTGELFF.

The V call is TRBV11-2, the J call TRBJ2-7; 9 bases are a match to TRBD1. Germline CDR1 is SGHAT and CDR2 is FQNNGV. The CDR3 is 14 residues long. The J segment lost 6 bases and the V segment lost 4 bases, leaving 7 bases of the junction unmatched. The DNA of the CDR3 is TGTGCCAGCAGCTCCGGGACAGGGCCATCCGAGCAGTACTTC. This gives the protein CASSSGTGPSEQYF.

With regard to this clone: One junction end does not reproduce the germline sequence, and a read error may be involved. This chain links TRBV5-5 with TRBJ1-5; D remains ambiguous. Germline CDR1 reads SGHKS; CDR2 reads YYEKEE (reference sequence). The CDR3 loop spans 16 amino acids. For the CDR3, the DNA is TGTGCCAGCAGGTTGGGAGGGCGCCTTAGCAATCAGCCCCAGCATTTT. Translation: CASRLGGRLSNQPQHF.

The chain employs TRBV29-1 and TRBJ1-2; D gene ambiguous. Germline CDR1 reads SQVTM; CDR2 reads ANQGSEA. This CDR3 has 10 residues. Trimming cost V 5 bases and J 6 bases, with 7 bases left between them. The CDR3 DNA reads TGCAGCGTTCGAACTGATGGCTACACCTTC. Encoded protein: CSVRTDGYTF. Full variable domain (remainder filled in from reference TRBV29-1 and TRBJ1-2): SAVISQKPSRDICQRGTSLTIQCQVDSQVTMMFWYRQQPGQSLTLIATANQGSEATYESGFVIDKFPISRPNLTFSTLTVSNMSPEDSSIYLCSVRTDGYTFGSGTRLTVV.

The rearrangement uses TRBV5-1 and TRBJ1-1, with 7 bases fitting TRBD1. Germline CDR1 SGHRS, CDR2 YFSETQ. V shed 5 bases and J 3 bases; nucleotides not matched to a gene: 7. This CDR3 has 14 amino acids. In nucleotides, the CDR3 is TGCGCCAGCAGGGGTGACAGGGTCTACACTGAAGCTTTCTTT. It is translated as CASRGDRVYTEAFF.

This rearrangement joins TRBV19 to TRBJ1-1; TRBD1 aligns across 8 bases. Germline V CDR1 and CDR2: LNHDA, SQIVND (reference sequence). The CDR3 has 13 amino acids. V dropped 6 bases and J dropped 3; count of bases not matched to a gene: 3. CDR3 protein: CASSRTGHTEAFF. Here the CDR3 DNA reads TGTGCCAGTAGCAGGACAGGGCACACTGAAGCTTTCTTT.

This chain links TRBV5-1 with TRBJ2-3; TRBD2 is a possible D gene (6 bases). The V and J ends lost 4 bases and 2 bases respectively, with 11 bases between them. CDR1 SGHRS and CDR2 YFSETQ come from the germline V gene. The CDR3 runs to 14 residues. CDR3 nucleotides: TGCGCCAGCAGCCCCGGGACTCACACAGATACGCAGTATTTT. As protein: CASSPGTHTDTQYF. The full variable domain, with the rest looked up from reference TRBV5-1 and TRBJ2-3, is KAGVTQTPRYLIKTRGQQVTLSCSPISGHRSVSWYQQTPGQGLQFLFEYFSETQRNKGNFPGRFSGRQFSNSRSEMNVSTLELGDSALYLCASSPGTHTDTQYFGPGTRLTVL.

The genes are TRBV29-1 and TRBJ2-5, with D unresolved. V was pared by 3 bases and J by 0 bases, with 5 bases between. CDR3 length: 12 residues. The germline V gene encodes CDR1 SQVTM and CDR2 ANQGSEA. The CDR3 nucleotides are TGCAGCGTTGACGGAGACCAAGAGACCCAGTACTTC. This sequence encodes CSVDGDQETQYF.

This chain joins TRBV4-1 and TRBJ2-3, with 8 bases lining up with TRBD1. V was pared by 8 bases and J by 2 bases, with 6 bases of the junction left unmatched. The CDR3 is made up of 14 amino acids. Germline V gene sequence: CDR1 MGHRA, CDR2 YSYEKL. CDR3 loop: CASEDRGFTDTQYF. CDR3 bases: TGCGCCAGCGAAGACAGGGGTTTCACAGATACGCAGTATTTT.

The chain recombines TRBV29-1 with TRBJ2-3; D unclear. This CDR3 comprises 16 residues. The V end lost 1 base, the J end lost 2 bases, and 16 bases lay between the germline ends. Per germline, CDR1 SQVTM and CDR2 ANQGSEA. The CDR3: CSVEGAGFPSTDTQYF. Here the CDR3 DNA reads TGCAGCGTTGAAGGGGCCGGCTTTCCCTCCACAGATACGCAGTATTTT.

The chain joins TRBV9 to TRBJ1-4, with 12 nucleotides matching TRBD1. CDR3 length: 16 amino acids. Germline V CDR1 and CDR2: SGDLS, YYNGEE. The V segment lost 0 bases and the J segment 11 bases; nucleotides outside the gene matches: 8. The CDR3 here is CASSVEGQGAHLKLFF. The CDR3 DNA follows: TGTGCCAGCAGCGTAGAGGGACAGGGGGCGCATCTTAAACTGTTTTTT.

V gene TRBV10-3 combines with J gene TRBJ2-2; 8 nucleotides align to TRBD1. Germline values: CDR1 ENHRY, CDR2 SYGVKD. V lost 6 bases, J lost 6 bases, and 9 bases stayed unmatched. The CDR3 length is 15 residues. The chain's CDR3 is CAIRAGGDNAGELFF. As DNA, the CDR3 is TGTGCCATCAGGGCAGGGGGCGATAACGCCGGGGAGCTGTTTTTT.

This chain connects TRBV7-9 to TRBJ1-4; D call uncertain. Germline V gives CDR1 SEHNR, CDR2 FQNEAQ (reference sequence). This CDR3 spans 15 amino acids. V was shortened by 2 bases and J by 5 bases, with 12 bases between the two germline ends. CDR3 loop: CASSLMPSVNEKLFF. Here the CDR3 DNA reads TGTGCCAGCAGCTTAATGCCCTCGGTAAATGAAAAACTGTTTTTT.

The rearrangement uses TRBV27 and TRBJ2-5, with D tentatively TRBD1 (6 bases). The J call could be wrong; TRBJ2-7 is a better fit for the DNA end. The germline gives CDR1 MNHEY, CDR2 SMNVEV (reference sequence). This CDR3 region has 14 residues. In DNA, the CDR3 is TGTGCCAGCAGTTCCGGGACAAGGGGCTACGAGCAGTACTTC. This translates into CASSSGTRGYEQYF.

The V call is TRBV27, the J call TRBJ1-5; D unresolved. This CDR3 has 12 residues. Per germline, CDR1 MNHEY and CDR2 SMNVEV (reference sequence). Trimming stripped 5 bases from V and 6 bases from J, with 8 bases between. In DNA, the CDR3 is TGTGCCAGCAGTCCCCCCGGTCAGCCCCAGCATTTT. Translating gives CASSPPGQPQHF.

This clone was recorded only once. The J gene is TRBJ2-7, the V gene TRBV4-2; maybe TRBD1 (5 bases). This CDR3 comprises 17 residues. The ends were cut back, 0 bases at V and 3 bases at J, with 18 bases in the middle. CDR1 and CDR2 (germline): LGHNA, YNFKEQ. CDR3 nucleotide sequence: TGTGCCAGCAGCCAAGACCCGGAAACAGGCTACTACTACGAGCAGTACTTC. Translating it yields CASSQDPETGYYYEQYF.